Listed here are 4 T cell receptor beta chains from one sample, sequenced in a study of shared clonotypes between healthy human individuals. Profiled with immunoSEQ multiplex PCR; TCRdb holds only in-frame clones, not every one. The sample consists of some 1.4 million clones, roughly 96% of them appearing once. The material sequenced was naive CD4+ T cells sorted from blood. The subset was: CD45RA+ positively selected. These receptors came from a young man in good health.

The chain carries TRBV2 and TRBJ2-7; 8 bases are shared with TRBD2. CDR1 SNHLY and CDR2 FYNNEI come from the germline V gene. J was trimmed by 3 bases and V by 6 bases; bases with no gene match: 19. The CDR3 totals 18 residues. CDR3 residues: CASRIGGRPGTRGYEQYF. CDR3 DNA: TGTGCCAGCAGGATAGGTGGGCGCCCCGGGACTAGGGGCTACGAGCAGTACTTC.

This clone was detected once. This chain connects TRBV6-1 to TRBJ2-2; D is unclear. The V end was cut by 5 bases, the J end by 3 bases, with 13 bases between. Germline V CDR1 and CDR2: MNHNS, SASEGT. The CDR3 totals 15 residues. The CDR3 region is CASSRRTTDTGELFF. The CDR3, as DNA: TGTGCCAGCAGTCGAAGGACCACGGACACCGGGGAGCTGTTTTTT.

This chain connects TRBV4-2 to TRBJ2-4; D is undetermined. The CDR3 runs 14 residues. The V end lost 0 bases, the J end lost 1 base, and 4 bases lay between the germline ends. CDR1 is LGHNA and CDR2 is YNFKEQ in the germline V gene. CDR3 loop: CASSQDEAKNIQYF. The CDR3 DNA follows: TGTGCCAGCAGCCAAGATGAGGCCAAAAACATTCAGTACTTC.

Concerning this clone itself: Other DNA sequences in the same sample also yield this CDR3. The chain recombines TRBV27 with TRBJ2-7; 7 bases align to TRBD1. The CDR3 extends over 13 amino acids. Germline V gene sequence: CDR1 MNHEY, CDR2 SMNVEV (reference sequence). V was clipped by 4 bases and J by 3 bases; unmatched bases: 3. The CDR3 region is CASSSRTGYEQYF. As DNA, the CDR3 is TGTGCCAGCAGTTCCAGGACAGGCTACGAGCAGTACTTC.